What follows is one T cell receptor (beta chain) and its context. These data are taken from a study of blood T cell repertoires in COVID-19. In the study overall: The United States, Italy and Spain provided the acute and convalescent COVID-19 samples. The analysed material was cDNA or gDNA that came from T cells, B-cell-depleted T cells, or PBMCs.

Sequencing was performed with immunoSEQ multiplex PCR; in TCRdb, only in-frame clones are kept and a portion is missing. The table lists some 360,000 clones, more than 70% of them singletons, with about 2.3% in the top ten. The receptor's source is a woman aged 60 to 75 with COVID-19, enrolled during active disease. The sequenced material came from peripheral blood.

CDR3 amino acids: CASSLDGQKQFF. CDR3 nucleotide sequence: TGTGCCAGCAGCTTGGATGGACAAAAGCAGTTCTTC. The rearrangement uses TRBV5-4 and TRBJ2-1; weak D call: TRBD1 (5 bases). Trimming left V 0 bases short and J 11 bases short, with 9 bases between. This CDR3 spans 12 amino acids. Germline V gene data show CDR1 as SGHNT and CDR2 as YYREEE (reference sequence).